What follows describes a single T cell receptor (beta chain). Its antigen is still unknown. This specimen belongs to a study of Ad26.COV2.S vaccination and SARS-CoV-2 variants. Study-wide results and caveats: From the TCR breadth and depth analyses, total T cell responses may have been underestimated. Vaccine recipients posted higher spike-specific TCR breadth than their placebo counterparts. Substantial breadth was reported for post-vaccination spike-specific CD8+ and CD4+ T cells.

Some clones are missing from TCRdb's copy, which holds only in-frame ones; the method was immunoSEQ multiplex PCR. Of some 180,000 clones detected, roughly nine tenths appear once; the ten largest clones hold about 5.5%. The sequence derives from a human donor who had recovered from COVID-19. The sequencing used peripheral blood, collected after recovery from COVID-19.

CDR3 DNA: TGTGCCATCAGTGGATCCCGGCAGGGTTGGGGAACGTGGGACCAAGAGACCCAGTACTTC. Its translation is CAISGSRQGWGTWDQETQYF. The V call is TRBV10-3, the J call TRBJ2-5, with D possibly being TRBD1 (5 bases). Germline V lookup: CDR1 ENHRY, CDR2 SYGVKD. This CDR3 has 20 residues. V gave up 4 bases and J gave up 0 bases, with 27 bases separating them.